Reported below is one TCR beta chain. The sample belongs to a study of PD-L1 blockade in urothelial cancer. The overall study: The researchers analyzed blood 3 weeks (second dose) and 6 weeks after treatment start.

Repertoires were generated with immunoSEQ multiplex PCR, while TCRdb's copy carries only in-frame clones and drops some. This repertoire shows 70,000 to 75,000 clones, 84% found once; its top ten account for 4.5% to 5.5%. The CDR3 runs to 17 residues. Trimming removed 3 bases from V and 7 bases from J; junction bases left unmatched: 13. The germline V gene encodes CDR1 LNHDA and CDR2 SQIVND (reference sequence). The rearrangement uses TRBV19 and TRBJ2-2; 8 nucleotides match TRBD2. The sequencing here drew on PBMCs, taken around atezolizumab (anti-PD-L1) treatment. The sequence derives from a man between 70 and 80 years old with urothelial cancer. The CDR3 nucleotides read TGTGCCAGTAGTATCGGAGAAGGAGCGGGAGTGCACGGGGAGCTGTTTTTT. Translated: CASSIGEGAGVHGELFF.